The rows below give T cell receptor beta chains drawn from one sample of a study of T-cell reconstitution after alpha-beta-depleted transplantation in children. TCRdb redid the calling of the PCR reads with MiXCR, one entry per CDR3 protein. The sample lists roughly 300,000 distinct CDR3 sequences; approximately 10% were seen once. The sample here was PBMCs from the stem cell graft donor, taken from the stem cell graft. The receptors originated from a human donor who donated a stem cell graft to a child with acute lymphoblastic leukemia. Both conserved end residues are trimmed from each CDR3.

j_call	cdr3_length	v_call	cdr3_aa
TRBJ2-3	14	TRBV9	ASSTRLAGGQDTQY
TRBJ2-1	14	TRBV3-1	ASSPGGAGGGNEQF
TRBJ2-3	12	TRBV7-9	ASTSPGRADTQY
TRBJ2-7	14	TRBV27	ASSSVFGGGTLEQY
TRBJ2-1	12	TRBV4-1	ASSLAPADNEQF
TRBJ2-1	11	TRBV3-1	ASSQGLDREQF
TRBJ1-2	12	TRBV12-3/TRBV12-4	ASSPRTANYGYT
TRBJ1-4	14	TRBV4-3	ASSQASDRGNEKLF
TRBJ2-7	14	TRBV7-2	ASSSIAGVSAYEQY
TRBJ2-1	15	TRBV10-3	AISESGLAKSYNEQF
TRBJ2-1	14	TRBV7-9	ASSFVVGRAYDEQF
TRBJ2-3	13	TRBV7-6	ASSLIWIPTDTQY
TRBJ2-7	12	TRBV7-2	ASSRGLAGVEQY
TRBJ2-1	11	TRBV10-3	AISDNGRDEQF
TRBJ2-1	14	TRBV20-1	SASTNWGSSYNEQF
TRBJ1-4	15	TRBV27	ASSFYPPGLSNEKLF
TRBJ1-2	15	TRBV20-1	SAREGTGGRIAYGYT
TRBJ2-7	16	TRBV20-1	SARDRSGRQSIIYEQY
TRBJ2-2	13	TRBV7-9	ASRTGTANTGELF
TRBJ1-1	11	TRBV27	ASSLGIRGQAF
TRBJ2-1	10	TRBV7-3	ASGVSSNEQF
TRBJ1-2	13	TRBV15	ATSSRSRDSYGYT
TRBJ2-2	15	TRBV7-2	ASSLAPAGGYTGELF
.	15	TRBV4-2	ASSQNIQSPGANVLT
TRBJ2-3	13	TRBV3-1	ASTQPSDLGDTQY
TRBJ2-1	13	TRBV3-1	ASSCGGGGVGEQF
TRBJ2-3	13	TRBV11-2	ASSLTGQGSDTQY
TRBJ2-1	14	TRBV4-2	ASSQDPGQVYNEQF
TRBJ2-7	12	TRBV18	ASARPGLGLEQY
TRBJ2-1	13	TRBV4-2	ASSQSRSSYNEQF
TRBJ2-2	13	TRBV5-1	ASSGTSPLTGELF
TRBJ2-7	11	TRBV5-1	ASSSDLPGEQY
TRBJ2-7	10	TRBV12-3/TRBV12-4	ASRQQGYEQY
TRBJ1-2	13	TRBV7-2	ASSFEPGVGYGYT
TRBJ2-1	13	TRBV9	ASSPPTSGSIEQF
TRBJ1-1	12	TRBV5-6	ASRGGQLNTEAF
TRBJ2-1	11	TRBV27	ASGTSGINEQF
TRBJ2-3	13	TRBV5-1	ASSLQLATTDTQY
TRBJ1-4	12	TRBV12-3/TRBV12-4	ASSLGTANEKLF
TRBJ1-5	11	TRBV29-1	SVRDTNNQPQH
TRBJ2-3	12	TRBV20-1	SARDWTSTDTQY
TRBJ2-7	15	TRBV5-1	ASSAPYQRGSAYEQY
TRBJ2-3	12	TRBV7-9	ASSPSLSTDTQY
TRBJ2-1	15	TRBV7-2	ASSSSLRLAGEHEQF
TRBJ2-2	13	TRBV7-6	ASSMTGGFTGELF
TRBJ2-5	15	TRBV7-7	ASSPLAGGPRQETQY
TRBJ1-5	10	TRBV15	ATSRDQQPQH
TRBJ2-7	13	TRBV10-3	AISSGQGATYEQY
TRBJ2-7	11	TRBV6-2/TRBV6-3	ASSKTGTYEQY
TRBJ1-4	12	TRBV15	ATSRDLFNEKLF
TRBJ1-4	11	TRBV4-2	ASSLATNEKPF
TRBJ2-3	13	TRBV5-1	ASSPAGGPGDTQY
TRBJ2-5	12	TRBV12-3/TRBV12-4	ASSLGPVLETQY
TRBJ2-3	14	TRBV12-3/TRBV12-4	ASPGTSGSRADTQY
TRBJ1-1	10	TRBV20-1	SAPNLNTEAF